This section outlines one T cell receptor beta chain sequence together with its context. The data stem from a study of blood T cell repertoires in COVID-19. Turning to the study itself: Specimens from acute and convalescent COVID-19 originated in the United States, Italy and Spain. The cDNA or gDNA used as material had been derived from T cells, B-cell-depleted T cells, or PBMCs.

Trimming cost V 5 bases and J 4 bases; bases outside gene matches: 8. The CDR3 runs 15 residues. Per the germline V gene, CDR1 is SGHRS and CDR2 is YFSETQ. Original processing notes: Nucleated cell counts were estimated from reference gene primer amplification. Clones were read by immunoSEQ multiplex PCR, and TCRdb kept only the in-frame ones, dropping some. That table is the source of V, J and clone size, and D and trimming were worked out from the DNA. The sample carries 170,000 or so clones, more than 85% recorded once. Sequencing used peripheral blood. The gene calls are TRBV5-1 and TRBJ2-3; 9 positions match TRBD2. The receptor was derived from a man aged 35-49 years with active or convalescent COVID-19. As DNA, the CDR3 is TGCGCCAGCAGGGATCTAGCGGGGAAAGCAGATACGCAGTATTTT. It translates to CASRDLAGKADTQYF.